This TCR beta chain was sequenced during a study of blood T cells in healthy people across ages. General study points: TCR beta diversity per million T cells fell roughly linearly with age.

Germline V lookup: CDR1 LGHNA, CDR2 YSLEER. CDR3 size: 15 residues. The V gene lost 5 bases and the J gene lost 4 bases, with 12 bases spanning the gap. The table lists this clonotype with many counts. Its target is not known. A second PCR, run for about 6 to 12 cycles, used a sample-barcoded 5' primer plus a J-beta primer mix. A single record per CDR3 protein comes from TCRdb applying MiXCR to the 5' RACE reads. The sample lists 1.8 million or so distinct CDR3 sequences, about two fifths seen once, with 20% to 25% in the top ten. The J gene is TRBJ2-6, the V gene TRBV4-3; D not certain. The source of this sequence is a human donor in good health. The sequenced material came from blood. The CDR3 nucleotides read TGCGCCAGCAGCTTGGGCACTTACGGGGCCAACGTCCTGACTTTC. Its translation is CASSLGTYGANVLTF.